Listed below are T cell receptor beta chains from one sample, sequenced in a study of human T cells and chemical hapten exposure. TCRdb reprocessed the RACE reads with MiXCR, giving one entry per CDR3 protein. The data contain 95,000 to 150,000 distinct CDR3 sequences, roughly 13% of them seen just once; the ten biggest clones take up 0.92%. The source material was whole blood, sampled in connection with sensitization to the hapten diphenylcyclopropenone (DPC). All receptors derive from a man younger than 35 with alopecia areata. Some clones in this sample may be carry-over from other donors' samples. The CDR3 runs from the conserved cysteine through the conserved F or W. A D gene is named only where the DNA matches it firmly. Expanded clones get a size class; other rows say once, few or many, or leave the size out.

TRBD1	TRBV20-1	TRBJ1-2	-	CSARGSGQPNYGYTF	TGCAGTGCTAGAGGGTCGGGACAGCCTAACTATGGCTACACCTTC
-	TRBV12-3/TRBV12-4	TRBJ2-5	few	CASSLKRVFQETQYF	TGTGCCAGCAGTTTAAAGCGTGTCTTCCAAGAGACCCAGTACTTC
TRBD1	TRBV3-1	TRBJ1-6	few	CASSHSRDRELHF	TGTGCCAGCAGCCACAGCCGGGACAGGGAGCTCCACTTT
-	TRBV19	TRBJ2-3	few	CASTPDFADTQYF	TGTGCCAGTACCCCCGACTTTGCCGATACGCAGTATTTT
-	TRBV7-8	TRBJ1-5	-	CASSAPRGENQPQHF	TGTGCCAGCAGCGCCCCCCGCGGAGAAAATCAGCCCCAGCATTTT
-	TRBV6-2/TRBV6-3	TRBJ1-6	few	CASSFRQDPNSPLHF	TGTGCCAGCAGTTTCCGACAGGACCCCAATTCACCCCTCCACTTT
-	TRBV9	TRBJ2-1	few	CASSDDLQPYNEQFF	TGTGCCAGCAGCGACGACTTGCAGCCCTACAATGAGCAGTTCTTC
-	TRBV28	TRBJ1-1	few	CASSLARGRTEAFF	TGTGCCAGCAGTTTGGCCCGGGGAAGAACTGAAGCTTTCTTT
-	TRBV29-1	TRBJ1-2	-	CSAGPGRGYTF	TGCAGCGCCGGGCCAGGGCGCGGCTACACCTTC
-	TRBV25-1	TRBJ1-1	few	CASSEWGHIENTEAFF	TGTGCCAGCAGTGAATGGGGTCACATTGAGAACACTGAAGCTTTCTTT